The present T cell receptor beta chain was sequenced within a study of beta chain features in type 1 diabetes. A few counts support this clone. Its antigen is as yet unknown. Sequencing targeted expressed TCRB transcripts, as all isolated RNA had been reverse transcribed. Sequencing was performed with immunoSEQ multiplex PCR; in TCRdb, only in-frame clones are kept and a portion is missing. The repertoire holds 360,000 or so clones, with around 20% as singletons. The V segment lost 4 bases and the J segment 7 bases; nucleotides outside the gene matches: 9. Germline V CDR1 and CDR2: SQVTM, ANQGSEA. The CDR3 is made up of 14 amino acids. Overall study findings and caveats: In comparison with healthy donors, patients had naive, central memory and Treg TCRB repertoires that appeared more similar. A moderate, significant TCRB CDR3 shortening appeared in type 1 diabetes across four CD4+ subsets.

The sample was naive CD4+ T cells from blood. The rearrangement links TRBV29-1 to TRBJ2-7; 11 bases line up with TRBD2. The receptor was derived from a woman aged 18-29 years in good health. The CDR3 here is CSVAGTSGRREQYF. The DNA of the CDR3 is TGCAGCGTTGCCGGGACTAGCGGAAGGCGTGAGCAGTACTTC.